The present entry profiles one T cell receptor (beta chain) with its context. Germline assignment: CDR1 MNHEY and CDR2 SVGAGI. This CDR3 has 14 residues. V shed 5 bases and J 3 bases; nucleotides not matched to a gene: 4. In the original processing: The assay estimated nucleated cells by amplifying reference gene primers. The protocol was immunoSEQ multiplex PCR, while the TCRdb copy is restricted to in-frame clones and leaves out a portion. The V and J calls and clone size are taken from that table; D and trimming were inferred from the DNA. The table shows 430,000 or so clones, with roughly 90% occurring only once. This study enrolled people aged about 18 to 100 from about two dozen US geographic areas. This sample was taken from a study of blood T cell repertoires in COVID-19. Study background: PBMCs, B-cell-depleted T cells, or T cells were the source of the cDNA or gDNA that made up the material.

The J gene is TRBJ1-5, the V gene TRBV6-5; the match to TRBD1 covers 7 bases. The receptor was derived from a woman under 30 who had been exposed to COVID-19. Sequencing was done on a sample of PBMCs or T cells enriched from blood (not recorded which). CDR3 in amino acids: CASSLDRVNQPQHF. The DNA for the CDR3 is TGTGCCAGCAGTCTCGACAGGGTCAATCAGCCCCAGCATTTT.